The entry below gives a single TCR beta chain sequence along with its context. These data are taken from a study of blood T cell repertoires in COVID-19. Method: immunoSEQ multiplex PCR; TCRdb's copy keeps in-frame clones and lacks some. Of approximately 200,000 clones listed, 90% to 95% are singletons. Germline V gene lookup returns CDR1 MDHEN and CDR2 SYDVKM. V lost 6 bases, J lost 4 bases, and 6 bases stayed unmatched. The CDR3 runs 15 residues. V usage is TRBV28 and J usage is TRBJ2-7; 13 bases map to TRBD2. Material for sequencing was peripheral blood. This clonotype was obtained from a man aged 25 to 40 with COVID-19, enrolled during active disease. The chain's CDR3 is CASSRGLAGAYEQYF. In nucleotides, the CDR3 is TGTGCCAGCAGCCGTGGACTAGCGGGGGCTTACGAGCAGTACTTC.